The 23 T cell receptor beta chains below all came from one sample that was sequenced in a study of beta chain features in type 1 diabetes. Expressed TCRB transcripts were sequenced because the isolated RNA had all been reverse transcribed beforehand. Measured with immunoSEQ multiplex PCR; TCRdb has only the in-frame clones, and not every one. Among 240,000 or so clones listed, around 14% were seen once. Their recognized antigens are unknown. Study results and caveats: Across all four CD4+ subsets, people with type 1 diabetes showed modestly shorter TCRB CDR3s.

Sequencing used naive CD4+ T cells from blood. These receptors came from a man aged 30 to 45 with type 1 diabetes.

V gene TRBV29-1 combines with J gene TRBJ1-2, with 7 positions matching TRBD1. CDR3 size: 10 residues. Germline V gene data show CDR1 as SQVTM and CDR2 as ANQGSEA. J was trimmed by 8 bases and V by 6 bases; bases with no gene match: 3. CDR3 amino acids: CSVYRGGYTF. The CDR3 DNA sequence: TGCAGCGTCTACAGGGGCGGCTACACCTTC.

This clone was observed a handful of times. The chain is built from TRBV28 and TRBJ2-3; 7 nucleotides line up with TRBD1. The V and J ends lost 3 bases and 0 bases, in that order; junction bases with no gene match: 6. This CDR3 has 16 residues. CDR1 and CDR2 (germline): MDHEN, SYDVKM. This chain's CDR3 is CASSFLETGSTDTQYF. The CDR3 DNA is TGTGCCAGCAGTTTTCTGGAGACAGGGAGCACAGATACGCAGTATTTT. Full variable domain (rest looked up from reference TRBV28 and TRBJ2-3): DVKVTQSSRYLVKRTGEKVFLECVQDMDHENMFWYRQDPGLGLRLIYFSYDVKMKEKGDIPEGYSVSREKKERFSLILESASTNQTSMYLCASSFLETGSTDTQYFGPGTRLTVL.

This clone was seen a few times. The genes are TRBV11-1 and TRBJ2-7; 7 bases line up with TRBD1. V shed 6 bases and J 3 bases; nucleotides not matched to a gene: 11. The CDR3 has 15 amino acids. CDR1 and CDR2 from the germline V gene are SGHAT and FQDESV (reference sequence). CDR3: CASREGQAIRYEQYF. For the CDR3, the DNA is TGTGCCAGCAGAGAAGGACAGGCAATCCGCTACGAGCAGTACTTC.

The rearrangement joins TRBV7-9 to TRBJ1-2, with a weak D call TRBD1 (6 bases). The V gene lost 4 bases and the J gene lost 7 bases, with 10 bases spanning the gap. The CDR3 extends over 12 amino acids. Germline V CDR1 and CDR2: SEHNR, FQNEAQ (reference sequence). CDR3 residues: CASSSDRLGYTF. For the CDR3, the DNA is TGTGCCAGCAGCTCCGACAGGCTTGGCTACACCTTC.

The chain combines TRBV5-1 with TRBJ2-1, with D tentatively TRBD2 (6 bases). Germline CDR1 and CDR2: SGHRS and YFSETQ. V lost 6 bases and J 6 bases, leaving 19 bases between the germline ends. The CDR3 totals 15 residues. In DNA, the CDR3 is TGCGCCAGCAACGACATGCCTGTGGGGGGCAATGAGCAGTTCTTC. It yields the protein CASNDMPVGGNEQFF.

The V and J genes are TRBV4-2 and TRBJ2-1; 14 bases match TRBD2. The V segment lost 4 bases and the J segment 3 bases; nucleotides outside the gene matches: 8. CDR1 LGHNA and CDR2 YNFKEQ come from the germline V gene. The CDR3 is 18 residues long. The DNA of the CDR3 is TGTGCCAGCAGCCCCCGACTAGCGGGAGGGCTCGGCTACAATGAGCAGTTCTTC. Protein product: CASSPRLAGGLGYNEQFF.

The table lists this clone with a few counts. V usage is TRBV30 and J usage is TRBJ1-1, with D possibly TRBD1 on 5 matching bases. V shed 5 bases and J shed 1 base, with 14 bases lying between them. This CDR3 is 14 amino acids long. The germline CDR1 and CDR2 sequences are GTSNPN and SVGIG (reference sequence). The chain's CDR3 is CAWSRDFQNTEAFF. The CDR3 DNA is TGTGCCTGGTCCCGGGACTTCCAGAACACTGAAGCTTTCTTT.

The chain joins TRBV2 to TRBJ2-2; TRBD1 matches 7 bases. This CDR3 comprises 16 residues. Germline CDR1 and CDR2: SNHLY and FYNNEI. After removal of 3 bases from V and 3 bases from J, the junction contained 7 bases not matched to a gene. The CDR3: CASSDNRGPDTGELFF. CDR3 bases: TGTGCCAGCAGTGACAACAGGGGTCCTGACACCGGGGAGCTGTTTTTT.

This clone showed up just once. CDR3 coding DNA: TGTGCCAGCAGTTACTCTGCCCCAGCGGCTGAAGCTTTCTTT. This encodes CASSYSAPAAEAFF. V and J are TRBV6-6 and TRBJ1-1; D is undetermined. The ends were cut back, 0 bases at V and 6 bases at J, with 11 bases in the middle. From germline, CDR1 is MNHNY and CDR2 SVGAGI (reference sequence). The CDR3 sequence is 14 residues long.

The CDR3 bases are TGCGCCAGCAGCTTTCGAGCTGCCGGGGGCACAGATACGCAGTATTTT. Translated: CASSFRAAGGTDTQYF. The chain couples TRBV5-1 to TRBJ2-3, with D possibly matching TRBD2 (5 bases). This CDR3 has 16 residues. Trimming removed 2 bases from V and 1 base from J, with 14 bases in between. Looked up from germline, CDR1 is SGHRS and CDR2 is YFSETQ.

The rearrangement joins TRBV11-1 to TRBJ1-1; 9 bases match TRBD1. V lost 5 bases to trimming and J lost 5 bases; unmatched junction nucleotides: 9. The CDR3 consists of 15 residues. CDR1 is SGHAT and CDR2 is FQDESV in the germline V gene (reference sequence). CDR3 protein: CASSAMTGGGTEAFF. In DNA, the CDR3 is TGTGCCAGCAGCGCTATGACAGGGGGAGGGACTGAAGCTTTCTTT.

The sample holds a few counts of this clone. V is TRBV10-3 and J is TRBJ2-3; 7 nucleotides line up with TRBD2. V lost 6 bases to trimming and J lost 0 bases; unmatched junction nucleotides: 6. The CDR3 contains 15 residues. Germline V gene data show CDR1 as ENHRY and CDR2 as SYGVKD. The CDR3 is CAISQLAASTDTQYF. The CDR3, as DNA: TGTGCCATCAGCCAGCTAGCGGCTAGCACAGATACGCAGTATTTT.

This clone occurred a few times. V and J are TRBV7-9 and TRBJ1-1; D possibly corresponds to TRBD1 (5 bases). Germline loops: CDR1 SEHNR, CDR2 FQNEAQ (reference sequence). V was shortened by 3 bases and J by 0 bases, with 8 bases between the two germline ends. The CDR3 has 14 amino acids. CDR3 in DNA: TGTGCCAGCAGCTTCTCAGGGATGAACACTGAAGCTTTCTTT. Protein: CASSFSGMNTEAFF.

This clone was counted a few times. The chain has TRBV7-2 and TRBJ2-3; a possible D gene is TRBD2 (5 bases). The germline V gene has CDR1 SGHTA and CDR2 FQGNSA. The CDR3 covers 15 residues. Trimming pared 4 bases from V and 2 bases from J, leaving 13 bases between. CDR3 coding DNA: TGTGCCAGCAGCTCGGATGGGAGAACCACAGATACGCAGTATTTT. Encoded protein: CASSSDGRTTDTQYF.

This clone has only a few counts. CDR3 in amino acids: CAWGGVSGSYNEQFF. CDR3 DNA sequence: TGTGCCTGGGGGGGGGTTAGCGGGAGTTACAATGAGCAGTTCTTC. The chain employs TRBV30 and TRBJ2-1; 9 nucleotides agree with TRBD2. CDR1 GTSNPN and CDR2 SVGIG come from the germline V gene (reference sequence). V was clipped by 5 bases and J by 4 bases; unmatched bases: 9. The CDR3 is 15 residues long.

The V and J genes are TRBV19 and TRBJ2-7; 7 bases are a match to TRBD1. Germline CDR1 is LNHDA and CDR2 is SQIVND (reference sequence). The CDR3 totals 15 residues. Unmatched junction bases numbered 6, after V lost 1 base and J lost 3 bases. CDR3 protein: CASSIVGTDIYEQYF. The CDR3 nucleotides read TGTGCCAGTAGTATAGTGGGGACAGACATCTACGAGCAGTACTTC.

The chain joins TRBV6-5 to TRBJ2-5; TRBD1 is a possible D gene (5 bases). The CDR3 has 13 residues. The V end lost 6 bases, the J end lost 2 bases, and 10 bases lay between the germline ends. CDR1 and CDR2 (germline): MNHEY, SVGAGI. CDR3 amino acids: CASRWGGQETQYF. CDR3 nucleotides: TGTGCCAGCAGGTGGGGCGGACAAGAGACCCAGTACTTC.

In this sample, this clone turned up a few times. The V and J genes are TRBV15 and TRBJ2-1; tentative D call: TRBD2 (6 bases). The CDR3 consists of 15 residues. Germline values: CDR1 LNHNV, CDR2 YYDKDF (reference sequence). Trimming shortened V by 3 bases and J by 4 bases, and 13 bases separated the two germline ends. The CDR3 spells CATSSGSAYYNEQFF. DNA for the CDR3: TGTGCCACCAGCAGCGGGAGTGCCTATTACAATGAGCAGTTCTTC.

This clone was seen a few times. The chain joins TRBV4-2 to TRBJ2-1; 9 bases are a match to TRBD1. The V and J ends lost 3 bases and 7 bases, in that order; junction bases with no gene match: 4. From germline, CDR1 is LGHNA and CDR2 YNFKEQ. The CDR3 loop spans 14 amino acids. For the CDR3, the DNA is TGTGCCAGCAGCCAGACCGGGACAGGGAATGAGCAGTTCTTC. Translating gives CASSQTGTGNEQFF.

This chain links TRBV2 with TRBJ2-2, with 8 bases lining up with TRBD1. The germline V gene has CDR1 SNHLY and CDR2 FYNNEI. CDR3 length: 15 residues. The V and J ends lost 3 bases and 5 bases, in that order; junction bases with no gene match: 5. CDR3 region: CASSETGAGTGELFF. CDR3 sequence (DNA): TGTGCCAGCAGTGAGACAGGGGCGGGGACCGGGGAGCTGTTTTTT.

This clone came up a few times. The chain recombines TRBV7-9 with TRBJ2-7, with 8 bases identical to TRBD1. Trimming took 5 bases from V and 1 from J; bases not matched to a gene: 7. This CDR3 region has 15 residues. In germline, CDR1 is SEHNR, CDR2 FQNEAQ (reference sequence). Here the CDR3 DNA reads TGTGCCAGCAGCCGAGGACAGGGCGGATCCTACGAGCAGTACTTC. As protein: CASSRGQGGSYEQYF.

The table lists this clone with a few counts. The rearrangement uses TRBV30 and TRBJ1-2; 9 bases line up with TRBD1. This CDR3 region has 15 residues. CDR1 is GTSNPN, CDR2 SVGIG, per germline (reference sequence). V lost 2 bases, J lost 1 base, and 5 bases stayed unmatched. The CDR3 sequence is CAWSLGQGFNYGYTF. The CDR3 DNA follows: TGTGCCTGGAGTCTAGGACAGGGGTTTAACTATGGCTACACCTTC.

The chain carries TRBV6-1 and TRBJ2-7, with D uncertain. Trimming shortened V by 6 bases and J by 4 bases, and 10 bases separated the two germline ends. The CDR3 has 12 amino acids. Per germline, CDR1 MNHNS and CDR2 SASEGT. The CDR3 DNA follows: TGTGCCAGCAGAACAGATTTGTACGAGCAGTACTTC. Translation: CASRTDLYEQYF.